These T cell receptor beta chains were read from a single sample in a study of control samples from healthy donors and cancer patients. Sequenced by immunoSEQ multiplex PCR; TCRdb stores in-frame clones only, minus some. The data hold 79,000 or so clones, with 85% to 90% observed a single time. The sequencing input was PBMCs. These receptors were obtained from a woman aged 50 to 65 with colorectal cancer. The conserved cysteine and the conserved F or W are not part of the CDR3 here.

V gene: TRBV2; J gene: TRBJ1-2; CDR3 protein: ASTGTGNYGYT
V gene: TRBV7-8; J gene: TRBJ1-4; CDR3 protein: ASSNVRAELF
V gene: TRBV20-1; J gene: TRBJ1-4; CDR3 protein: SASRGTTNEKLF
V gene: TRBV5-4; J gene: TRBJ2-3; CDR3 protein: ASSLSGSDTQY
V gene: TRBV6-5; J gene: TRBJ2-3; CDR3 protein: ASTGGRDTDTQY
V gene: TRBV7-9; J gene: TRBJ1-3; CDR3 protein: ASSLARGVFANTIY
V gene: TRBV2; J gene: TRBJ1-1; CDR3 protein: ASSAEGSTEAF
V gene: TRBV5-5; J gene: TRBJ1-4; CDR3 protein: ASNPGQPNEKLF
V gene: TRBV6-5; J gene: TRBJ2-4; CDR3 protein: ATRTSGGSNIQY
V gene: TRBV5-1; J gene: TRBJ2-1; CDR3 protein: ASSLAAGINNEQF
V gene: TRBV7-9; J gene: TRBJ1-6; CDR3 protein: ASSLGRVSPLH